The entry below describes one T cell receptor beta chain. Its specificity is not known. Since all of the isolated RNA was reverse transcribed, expressed TCRB transcripts were what got sequenced. Assay: immunoSEQ multiplex PCR; the TCRdb copy retains only in-frame clones and omits some. The top ten hold about 0.02% of the sample, which has 900,000 or so clones, 15% to 20% seen once. The sample originates from a study of beta chain features in type 1 diabetes. CD45RO/CCR7/CD25/CD127/CD95/CD27 staining was used to isolate CD4+ naive, central memory, regulatory and stem cell-like memory cells by sorting. Findings and limits, study-wide: Researchers report that Type 1 diabetes patients had moderately but significantly shorter TCRB CDR3s across all four CD4+ subsets.

This TCR was sampled from a woman between 18 and 30 years old in good health. Sample: naive CD4+ T cells from blood.

The CDR3 sequence: CASSPPGQGRNEQFF. CDR3 DNA sequence: TGTGCCAGCTCACCACCGGGACAGGGGCGGAATGAGCAGTTCTTC. The J gene is TRBJ2-1, the V gene TRBV18; TRBD1 matches 10 bases. Germline V gives CDR1 KGHSH, CDR2 LQKENI. The CDR3 spans 15 residues. V was clipped by 0 bases and J by 7 bases; unmatched bases: 3.